This T cell receptor (beta chain) was sequenced for a study of cytomegalovirus exposure and HLA in healthy donors. Details on this clone: Its antigen is unidentified.

Study results and limitations: Altogether, 164 TCR beta chains were recorded as cytomegalovirus-associated. Among immune exposure information, only CMV serostatus was available. The dataset shows that most TCR sequences were rare, while some public TCRs occurred in many donors.

The CDR3 length is 12 residues. CDR1 SGHVS and CDR2 FQNEAQ come from the germline V gene. Trimming pared 4 bases from V and 8 bases from J, leaving 8 bases between. PCR involved 60 Vbeta and 13 Jbeta primers. The data were produced by immunoSEQ multiplex PCR, yet TCRdb's version contains in-frame clones alone and is incomplete. The sample table includes approximately 130,000 clones. Input material: PBMCs. The source is a woman aged 55 to 70 in good health and CMV-seronegative. V gene TRBV7-8 combines with J gene TRBJ1-4; D may be TRBD1 (5 bases). The CDR3 loop is CASSYRGEKLFF. The CDR3 coding sequence is TGTGCCAGCAGCTACCGGGGGGAAAAACTGTTTTTT.